The rows below give T cell receptor beta chains drawn from one sample of a study of blood T cell repertoires in COVID-19. Here immunoSEQ multiplex PCR was the method, and the copy in TCRdb shows in-frame clones only, minus some. The table has some 210,000 clones, over 70% seen once. The sample comprised peripheral blood. The receptors stem from a man over 45 with active or convalescent COVID-19. Each CDR3 is given with its conserved first and last residue. D genes are given only for firm matches. The size field is filled for only some rows; it gives once, few, many or a size class.

V gene	J gene	clone size	D gene	CDR3 DNA	CDR3 protein
TRBV19	TRBJ2-7	NA	NA	TGTGCCAGTAGTATAGAATACTCCTACGAGCAGTACTTC	CASSIEYSYEQYF
TRBV6-1	TRBJ2-5	NA	TRBD2	TGTGCCAGCAGTGTGAGTAGCGGGGAAGGAGGAGAGACCCAGTACTTC	CASSVSSGEGGETQYF
TRBV28	TRBJ1-4	NA	NA	TGTGCCAGCACCTTAGGGGGTCGGGAAAAACTGTTTTTT	CASTLGGREKLFF
TRBV19	TRBJ2-7	NA	TRBD2	TGTGCCAGTAGTATCACTAGCGGGAGTTACGAGCAGTACTTC	CASSITSGSYEQYF
TRBV30	TRBJ2-1	once	NA	TGTGCCTGGCGGGGGGCCCTCAATGAGCAGTTCTTC	CAWRGALNEQFF
TRBV6-1	TRBJ2-7	NA	NA	TGTGCCAGCAGTGACACAGTTTTCAACGAGCAGTACTTC	CASSDTVFNEQYF
TRBV6-1	TRBJ2-3	NA	TRBD1	TGTGCCAGCAGTGAAGTGGGACAGACCACAGATACGCAGTATTTT	CASSEVGQTTDTQYF
TRBV2	TRBJ1-4	NA	TRBD1	TGTGCCAGCAGTGAAGCCGGACAGGGGGGTGAAAAACTGTTTTTT	CASSEAGQGGEKLFF
TRBV21-1	TRBJ2-7	NA	NA	TGTGCCAGCGGGGGGACAGGGAGTTACGAGCAGTACTTC	CASGGTGSYEQYF
TRBV4-1	TRBJ1-2	NA	TRBD1	TGCGCCAGCAGCCAAATACAGGGGGCGGGGTATGGCTACACCTTC	CASSQIQGAGYGYTF
TRBV9	TRBJ1-1	NA	NA	TGTGCCAGCAGCGTAGGCCCCCAGGGGTCTGCGTCTGAAGCTTTCTTT	CASSVGPQGSASEAFF
TRBV12-3/TRBV12-4	TRBJ1-3	NA	NA	TGTGCCAGCAGTCGGAGGCCTGGAAACACCATATATTTT	CASSRRPGNTIYF
TRBV29-1	TRBJ2-5	NA	TRBD2	TGCAGCGCCGCGACTAGCGTGTCGGAGACCCAGTACTTC	CSAATSVSETQYF
TRBV10-1	TRBJ2-7	NA	TRBD1	TGCGCCAGCAGTGAGTTCCAGGGGGCGGGATACGAGCAGTACTTC	CASSEFQGAGYEQYF
TRBV4-1	TRBJ1-2	NA	TRBD1	TGCGCCAGCAGCCAAGATGGAAGGGGGCGGCCCTTGTCGGGCTACACCTTC	CASSQDGRGRPLSGYTF
TRBV5-1	TRBJ2-3	NA	NA	TGCGCCAGCAGCTTGGATGTCATGGATACGCAGTATTTT	CASSLDVMDTQYF
TRBV27	TRBJ2-7	NA	NA	TGTGCCAGCAGTTTAGTTGCAGGGTCTTACGAGCAGTACTTC	CASSLVAGSYEQYF
TRBV5-1	TRBJ2-3	NA	TRBD2	TGCGCCAGCAGCTTGGACGGACTAGCGGGGGGGCCTGGAGACACAGATACGCAGTATTTT	CASSLDGLAGGPGDTDTQYF
TRBV19	TRBJ1-2	once	TRBD1	TGTGCCAGTAGTATAGCCATATGGACAGGGCCCTATGGCTACACCTTC	CASSIAIWTGPYGYTF
TRBV6-5	TRBJ1-1	NA	TRBD1	TGTGCCAGCAGTTACTCACAGGGGGCGCGAACTGAAGCTTTCTTT	CASSYSQGARTEAFF
TRBV30	TRBJ2-1	NA	TRBD2	TGTGCCCGGACTAGCGGCCTCTACAATGAGCAGTTCTTC	CARTSGLYNEQFF
TRBV9	TRBJ1-6	NA	NA	TGTGCCAGCAGCGTCAAACCCCTAAATTCACCCCTCCACTTT	CASSVKPLNSPLHF
TRBV6-1	TRBJ1-1	NA	TRBD1	TGTGCCAGCAGTGGGGGAAGAGGACAGGGGAACACTGAAGCTTTCTTT	CASSGGRGQGNTEAFF
TRBV7-2	TRBJ2-3	NA	TRBD2	TGTGCCAGCAGCTTATTAGGCGGGAGTGCAGATACGCAGTATTTT	CASSLLGGSADTQYF
TRBV6-6	TRBJ1-5	NA	NA	TGTGCCAGCAGTCCTACTGACGCCCGGGTCCTAATCAAGCCCCAGCATTTT	CASSPTDARVLIKPQHF
TRBV30	TRBJ2-7	NA	NA	TGTGCCTGGAACGTCGGGAGCTACGAGCAGTACTTC	CAWNVGSYEQYF
TRBV3-1/TRBV3-2	TRBJ2-7	NA	NA	TGTGCCAGCAGCCAAGCACAGTACGAGCAGTACTTC	CASSQAQYEQYF
TRBV10-3	TRBJ1-1	NA	TRBD1	TGTGCCATCATAAGACAGGGCGGCACTGAAGCTTTCTTT	CAIIRQGGTEAFF
TRBV7-9	TRBJ2-7	NA	NA	TGTGCCAGCAGCTTACCCGGACTGTCTAAAACCTACGAGCAGTACTTC	CASSLPGLSKTYEQYF
TRBV7-2	TRBJ1-2	NA	TRBD1	TGTGCCAGCAGCCCAGGGGGCTTTAACTATGGCTACACCTTC	CASSPGGFNYGYTF
TRBV6-5	TRBJ2-7	NA	TRBD1	TGTGCCAGCAGTTACGGTACAGGGGGCATCGACGAGCAGTACTTC	CASSYGTGGIDEQYF
TRBV5-5	TRBJ2-1	NA	TRBD2	TGTGCCAGCACCCCTCCCCAAGCGGGGGGGCCTGCAGAGCAGTTCTTC	CASTPPQAGGPAEQFF
TRBV27	TRBJ1-2	NA	NA	TGTGCCAGCAGTTTCAGGCAGGGAGGCGGCTACACCTTC	CASSFRQGGGYTF
TRBV5-1	TRBJ2-7	NA	TRBD2	TGCGCCAGCAGCTTGGGGCCTCTTACTAGCGGGAGATTAGTCGAGCAGTACTTC	CASSLGPLTSGRLVEQYF
TRBV2	TRBJ1-6	NA	TRBD1	TGTGCCAGCAGTGAACGGGGGGACAGGGTTTCACCCCTCCACTTT	CASSERGDRVSPLHF
TRBV19	TRBJ1-6	NA	NA	TGTGCCAGTAGTATCGACGGAGGGGAGCATTCACCCCTCCACTTT	CASSIDGGEHSPLHF
TRBV4-3	TRBJ1-1	NA	TRBD1	TGCGCCAGCAGCCAAGAGGACAGGGACACTGAAGCTTTCTTT	CASSQEDRDTEAFF
TRBV5-4	TRBJ2-7	NA	TRBD1	TGTGCCAGCAGCTTGGCCGGGACAGGGCGCGAGCAGTACTTC	CASSLAGTGREQYF
TRBV5-1	TRBJ1-1	NA	TRBD1	TGCGCCAGCAGCGCCAGGGACAGGGCCAATCTTGAAGCTTTCTTT	CASSARDRANLEAFF
TRBV6-1	TRBJ2-2	NA	TRBD1	TGTGCCAGCAGTGAAGGGACAGGGGACACCGGGGAGCTGTTTTTT	CASSEGTGDTGELFF
TRBV30	TRBJ1-1	NA	NA	TGTGCCTGGAAGGACACTCCGAACACTGAAGCTTTCTTT	CAWKDTPNTEAFF